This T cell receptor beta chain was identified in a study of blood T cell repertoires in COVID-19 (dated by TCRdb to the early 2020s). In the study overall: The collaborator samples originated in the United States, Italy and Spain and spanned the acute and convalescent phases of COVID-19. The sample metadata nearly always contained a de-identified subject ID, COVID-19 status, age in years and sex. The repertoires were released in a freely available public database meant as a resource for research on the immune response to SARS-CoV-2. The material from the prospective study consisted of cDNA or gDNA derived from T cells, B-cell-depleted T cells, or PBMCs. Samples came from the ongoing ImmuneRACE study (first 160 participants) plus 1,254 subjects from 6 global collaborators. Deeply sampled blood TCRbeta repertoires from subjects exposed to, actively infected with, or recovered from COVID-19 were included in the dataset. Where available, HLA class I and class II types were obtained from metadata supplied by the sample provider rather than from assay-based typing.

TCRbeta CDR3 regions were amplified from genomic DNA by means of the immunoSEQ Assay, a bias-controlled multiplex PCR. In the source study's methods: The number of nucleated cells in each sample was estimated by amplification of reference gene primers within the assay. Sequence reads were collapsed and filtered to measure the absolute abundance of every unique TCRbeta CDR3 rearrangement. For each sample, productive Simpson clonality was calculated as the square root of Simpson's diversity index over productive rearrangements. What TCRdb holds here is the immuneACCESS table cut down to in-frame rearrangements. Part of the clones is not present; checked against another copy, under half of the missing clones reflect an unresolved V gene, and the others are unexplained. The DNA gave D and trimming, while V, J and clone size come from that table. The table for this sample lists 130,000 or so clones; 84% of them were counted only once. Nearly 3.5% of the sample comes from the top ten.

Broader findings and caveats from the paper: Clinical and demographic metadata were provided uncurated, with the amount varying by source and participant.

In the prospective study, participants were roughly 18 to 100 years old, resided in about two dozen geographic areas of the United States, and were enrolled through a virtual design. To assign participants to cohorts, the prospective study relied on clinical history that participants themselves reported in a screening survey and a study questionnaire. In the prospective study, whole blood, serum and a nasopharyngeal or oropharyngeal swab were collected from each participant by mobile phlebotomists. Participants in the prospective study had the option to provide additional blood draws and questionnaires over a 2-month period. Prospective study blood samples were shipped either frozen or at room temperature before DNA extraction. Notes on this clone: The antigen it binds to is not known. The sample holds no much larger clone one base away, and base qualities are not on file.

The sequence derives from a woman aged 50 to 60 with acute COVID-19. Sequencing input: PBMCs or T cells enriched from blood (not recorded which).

CDR3 sequence: CASSFTSGAYEQYF. The nucleotide sequence reads as follows: TGTGCCAGCAGTTTCACTAGTGGGGCCTACGAGCAGTACTTC. The sequence joins TRBV11-2 to TRBJ2-7; a tentative D call is TRBD2 (5 bases match). Relative to germline, V is 6 bases shorter and J is 2 bases shorter, with 14 bases between their ends. For CDR1 and CDR2, the germline V gene lists SGHAT and FQNNGV. CDR3 length: 14 amino acids, cysteine to phenylalanine. CDR3 DNA only is kept here, 42 bases in frame from base 1.